Below are 3 T cell receptor beta chains sequenced from a single sample in a study of blood T cell repertoires in COVID-19. The assay was immunoSEQ multiplex PCR, and TCRdb's table has in-frame clones only and misses some. The data contain a few hundred thousand clones, approximately 84% of them seen just once; the ten biggest clones take up more than 6.5%. The sample was PBMCs or T cells enriched from blood (not recorded which). The receptors derive from a woman between 45 and 65 years old who had been exposed to COVID-19.

The CDR3 DNA follows: TGTGCCAGCAGCCCGGGGGGTCAGGGTGGATCACCCCTCCACTTT. Its protein product is CASSPGGQGGSPLHF. The chain joins TRBV5-4 to TRBJ1-6; perhaps TRBD1 as D (5 bases). The CDR3 covers 15 residues. Germline V gene sequence: CDR1 SGHNT, CDR2 YYREEE (reference sequence). V shed 4 bases and J shed 10 bases, with 18 bases lying between them.

CDR3: CASSNKAGAPYEQYF. CDR3 bases: TGTGCCAGCAGCAATAAAGCGGGTGCCCCCTACGAGCAGTACTTC. The genes are TRBV21-1 and TRBJ2-7; the tabulated D call, TRBD2, remains unverified against the DNA. TRBV21-1 is annotated as a pseudogene. The CDR3 contains 15 residues.

V is TRBV7-8 and J is TRBJ1-5; D not resolved. The V end was cut by 5 bases, the J end by 2 bases, with 7 bases between. CDR3 length equals 13 residues. The germline gives CDR1 SGHVS, CDR2 FQNEAQ. The DNA of the CDR3 is TGTGCCAGCAGCCGAACAGGCAATCAGCCCCAGCATTTT. The encoded protein is CASSRTGNQPQHF. Drawing the rest from reference TRBV7-8 and TRBJ1-5, the complete variable domain is GAGVSQSPRYKVAKRGQDVALRCDPISGHVSLFWYQQALGQGPEFLTYFQNEAQLDKSGLPSDRFFAERPEGSVSTLKIQRTQQEDSAVYLCASSRTGNQPQHFGDGTRLSIL.